Sequencing of this T cell receptor (beta chain) was carried out in a study of cytomegalovirus exposure and HLA in healthy donors. Study conclusions and caveats: Relative to the approximately 660-donor mean, N-insertions were reportedly fewer in an Asian-associated ancestry cluster in a later analysis.

Note on this clone: The antigen is unknown.

PCR primers comprised 60 Vbeta and 13 Jbeta primers. In the authors' methods: It was a later analysis that counted roughly 79 million unique TCR beta chains, of which about 10 million were shared. Measured with immunoSEQ multiplex PCR; TCRdb has only the in-frame clones, and not every one. The V and J calls and clone size come from that table; D and trimming were worked out from the DNA. This sample yields approximately 150,000 clones, of which roughly four fifths are seen a single time; 1% belongs to the top ten. This CDR3 comprises 16 residues. Germline V gene lookup returns CDR1 SGDLS and CDR2 YYNGEE. With 4 bases clipped from V and 5 bases from J, the junction kept 13 bases outside the gene matches.

Sequencing was performed on PBMCs. V is TRBV9 and J is TRBJ2-7; TRBD2 matches 9 bases. This clonotype was obtained from a middle-aged woman in good health and CMV-seronegative. The CDR3 sequence is CASSLGGSGSSDEQYF. The DNA of the CDR3 is TGTGCCAGCAGCTTAGGTGGTAGCGGGAGTTCGGACGAGCAGTACTTC.